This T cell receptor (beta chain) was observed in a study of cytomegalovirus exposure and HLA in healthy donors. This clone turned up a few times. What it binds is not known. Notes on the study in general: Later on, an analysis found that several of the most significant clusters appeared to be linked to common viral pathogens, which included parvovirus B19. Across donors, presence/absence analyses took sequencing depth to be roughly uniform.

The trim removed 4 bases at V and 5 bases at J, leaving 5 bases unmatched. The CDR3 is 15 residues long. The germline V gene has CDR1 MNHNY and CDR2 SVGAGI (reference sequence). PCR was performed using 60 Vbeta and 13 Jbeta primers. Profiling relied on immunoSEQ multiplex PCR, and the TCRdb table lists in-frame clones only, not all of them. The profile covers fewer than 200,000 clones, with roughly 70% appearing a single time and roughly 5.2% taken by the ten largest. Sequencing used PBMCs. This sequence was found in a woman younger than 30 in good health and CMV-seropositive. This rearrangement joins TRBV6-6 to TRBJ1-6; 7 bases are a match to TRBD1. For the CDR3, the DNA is TGTGCCAGCAGTTTTGGGACAGCAGATAATTCACCCCTCCACTTT. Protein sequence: CASSFGTADNSPLHF.